A selection of T cell receptor beta chains follows, all from one sample in a study of blood T cell repertoires in COVID-19. Generated by immunoSEQ multiplex PCR, the TCRdb table keeps only in-frame clones and is missing some. The table records a few hundred thousand clones, about four fifths of them present only once. Sequenced material: peripheral blood. These TCRs come from a man between 25 and 39 years old who had recovered from COVID-19. CDR3s include the opening cysteine and the closing phenylalanine or tryptophan. Each record gives: J gene, D gene, CDR3 length, clone size, V gene, CDR3 DNA, CDR3 protein. A D gene is named only where the DNA matches it firmly. A row's size may be missing; if present it is once, few, many or a size class.

>TRBJ1-1|TRBD1|15|NA|TRBV7-8
TGTGCCAGCAGCTCCCCGGACAGGGGGAACACTGAAGCTTTCTTT
CASSSPDRGNTEAFF
>TRBJ1-6|NA|15|once|TRBV4-1
TGCGCCAGCAGCCAAGGTCAGGGGAAGAGATCACCCCTCCACTTT
CASSQGQGKRSPLHF
>TRBJ1-4|NA|13|NA|TRBV7-8
TGTGCCAGCAGCTTATTCCGGGATGAAAAACTGTTTTTT
CASSLFRDEKLFF
>TRBJ1-6|NA|13|NA|TRBV7-9
TGTGCCAGCAGCAGCTCCGGGAATTCACCCCTCCACTTT
CASSSSGNSPLHF
>TRBJ1-1|TRBD1|15|NA|TRBV13
TGTGCCAGCAGCTCCGCGGGACAGGGGAACACTGAAGCTTTCTTT
CASSSAGQGNTEAFF
>TRBJ2-2|TRBD1|14|NA|TRBV5-4
TGTGCCAGCAGCTTGGTAGGGGGCCCCGGGGAGCTGTTTTTT
CASSLVGGPGELFF
>TRBJ2-1|TRBD2|16|few|TRBV14
TGTGCCAGCAGCCAAGCGGGAGCGGGGGGGTACAATGAGCAGTTCTTC
CASSQAGAGGYNEQFF
>TRBJ1-5|NA|15|few|TRBV7-2
TGTGCCAGCAGCCCCGTGGTGGACAGCTATCAGCCCCAGCATTTT
CASSPVVDSYQPQHF
>TRBJ1-2|NA|16|NA|TRBV24-1
TGTGCCACCAGTGATTCCCCGGGTGTGACAGGTCAAAGCTACACCTTC
CATSDSPGVTGQSYTF
>TRBJ1-1|NA|13|many|TRBV2
TGTGCCAGCAGTGAGAGTCCCAACACTGAAGCTTTCTTT
CASSESPNTEAFF
>TRBJ2-7|NA|15|NA|TRBV5-6
TGTGCCAGCAGCACGGGACACATTGCCTCCTACGAGCAGTACTTC
CASSTGHIASYEQYF
>TRBJ2-5|NA|14|NA|TRBV2
TGTGCCAGCGAAGCGGTGACGGGCCCTGGGACCCAGTACTTC
CASEAVTGPGTQYF
>TRBJ1-4|NA|15|NA|TRBV6-5
TGTGCCAGCAGCCCAACGGGGGGTCCTAATGAAAAACTGTTTTTT
CASSPTGGPNEKLFF
>TRBJ1-1|NA|15|NA|TRBV6-1
TGTGCCAGCAGTGAAACAACACAGGGTTGGACTGAAGCTTTCTTT
CASSETTQGWTEAFF
>TRBJ2-7|NA|13|NA|TRBV6-5
TGTGCCAGCAGTCCCGGCGGTTCCTACGAGCAGTACTTC
CASSPGGSYEQYF
>TRBJ1-2|NA|16|NA|TRBV4-1
TGCGCCAGCAGCCTCCGGGCAGGGGACGATCTGGGGGGCTACACCTTC
CASSLRAGDDLGGYTF
>TRBJ1-6|NA|14|NA|TRBV7-2
TGTGCCAGCAGCTTAGGGACAATTAGATCACCCCTCCACTTT
CASSLGTIRSPLHF
>TRBJ1-2|NA|16|NA|TRBV7-9
TGTGCCAGCAGCTTAGAGTCCGGGACACCAAGGAGTGGCTACACCTTC
CASSLESGTPRSGYTF
>TRBJ2-7|TRBD2|14|NA|TRBV4-1
TGCGCCAGCAGCCAGAGCCGGACTAGCTACGAGCAGTACTTC
CASSQSRTSYEQYF
>TRBJ1-1|NA|13|NA|TRBV6-5
TGTGCCAGCAGTTACCTCCGGGGCACTGAAGCTTTCTTT
CASSYLRGTEAFF
>TRBJ2-1|TRBD1|18|NA|TRBV19
TGTGCCAGTAGTATAGATAGGCAGCGTAGACAGGGCTTAGCAGTCTGGTTCTTC
CASSIDRQRRQGLAVWFF
>TRBJ1-1|TRBD1|17|NA|TRBV27
TGTGCCAGCAGTTTCTGGACAGGAGAGACAAGAAACACTGAAGCTTTCTTT
CASSFWTGETRNTEAFF
>TRBJ1-4|NA|15|once|TRBV2
TGTGCAGCAAGGTTTGGGACACGGATTAATGAAAAACTGTTTTTT
CAARFGTRINEKLFF
>TRBJ2-1|NA|14|few|TRBV4-1
TGCGCCAGCAGCCAGCAAAGGGGAGGCAATGAGCAGTTCTTC
CASSQQRGGNEQFF
>TRBJ1-2|NA|14|NA|TRBV18
TGTGCCAGCTCACCACCGTCGGGAAACTATGGCTACACCTTC
CASSPPSGNYGYTF
>TRBJ2-2|TRBD1|17|NA|TRBV5-6
TGTGCCAGCAGCTCCACTCGGACAGGGCTAAACACCGGGGAGCTGTTTTTT
CASSSTRTGLNTGELFF
>TRBJ2-3|TRBD1|16|NA|TRBV15
TGTGCCACCAGCAGAGGACAGGGGGATACCACAGATACGCAGTATTTT
CATSRGQGDTTDTQYF
>TRBJ2-7|TRBD2|15|once|TRBV6-1
TGTGCCAGCAGTGAATGGGCTAGCGGGGGCTACGAGCAGTACTTC
CASSEWASGGYEQYF
>TRBJ1-1|NA|14|NA|TRBV3-1/TRBV3-2
TGTGCCAGCAGCCAAGATCTGTCACATCCTGAAGCTTTCTTT
CASSQDLSHPEAFF
>TRBJ1-2|NA|13|NA|TRBV7-2
TGTGCCAGCAGCTACAACAGGGATTCGGGCTACACCTTC
CASSYNRDSGYTF
>TRBJ2-3|TRBD1|13|NA|TRBV2
TGTGCCAGCAATAGGGGGCCGATAGATACGCAGTATTTT
CASNRGPIDTQYF
>TRBJ1-2|TRBD1|14|NA|TRBV28
TGTGCCAGCAGTTCGGGACAGGCCATCTATGGCTACACCTTC
CASSSGQAIYGYTF
>TRBJ1-1|NA|14|NA|TRBV13
TGTGCCAGCAGCTTAGCACAGGGTAGCACTGAAGCTTTCTTT
CASSLAQGSTEAFF
>TRBJ2-2|NA|13|NA|TRBV27
TGTGCCAGCAGTTTTGCGGGCACCGGGGAGCTGTTTTTT
CASSFAGTGELFF
>TRBJ2-3|NA|14|NA|TRBV6-5
TGTGCCAGCAGCCCCCCAACTTATTCAGATACGCAGTATTTT
CASSPPTYSDTQYF
>TRBJ1-1|NA|14|NA|TRBV6-5
TGTGCCAGCGCGCAACAGGGTGTAAACACTGAAGCTTTCTTT
CASAQQGVNTEAFF
>TRBJ1-3|NA|15|NA|TRBV2
TGTGCCAGCATAGAGGCCAGGGGATCTGGAAACACCATATATTTT
CASIEARGSGNTIYF
>TRBJ1-1|NA|14|NA|TRBV5-1
TGCGCCAGCAGCGCGGCGACTGCGAACACTGAAGCTTTCTTT
CASSAATANTEAFF
>TRBJ1-5|NA|16|NA|TRBV28
TGTGCCAGCAGTTCGATCAGGGCAGCCGATCTCGGCCCCCAGCATTTT
CASSSIRAADLGPQHF
>TRBJ2-7|TRBD2|14|NA|TRBV12-5
TGTGCTAGTGGTTCAGGGACTAGCGGCCTTCAGCAGTACTTC
CASGSGTSGLQQYF
>TRBJ2-6|TRBD1|16|NA|TRBV2
TGTGCCAGCAGGCGGGACAGGGCTTTTGGGGCCAACGTCCTGACTTTC
CASRRDRAFGANVLTF
>TRBJ1-3|NA|13|once|TRBV6-1
TGTGCCAGCAGTGAACAGGGGGGAAACACCATATATTTT
CASSEQGGNTIYF
>TRBJ1-6|TRBD1|15|few|TRBV18
TGTGCCAGCTCACCGCAGGGGGCGGAGAATTCACCCCTCCACTTT
CASSPQGAENSPLHF
>TRBJ1-3|TRBD1|16|NA|TRBV12-5
TGTGCTAGTGGTTTGGTTAGGACAGGGCCGGGAAACACCATATATTTT
CASGLVRTGPGNTIYF